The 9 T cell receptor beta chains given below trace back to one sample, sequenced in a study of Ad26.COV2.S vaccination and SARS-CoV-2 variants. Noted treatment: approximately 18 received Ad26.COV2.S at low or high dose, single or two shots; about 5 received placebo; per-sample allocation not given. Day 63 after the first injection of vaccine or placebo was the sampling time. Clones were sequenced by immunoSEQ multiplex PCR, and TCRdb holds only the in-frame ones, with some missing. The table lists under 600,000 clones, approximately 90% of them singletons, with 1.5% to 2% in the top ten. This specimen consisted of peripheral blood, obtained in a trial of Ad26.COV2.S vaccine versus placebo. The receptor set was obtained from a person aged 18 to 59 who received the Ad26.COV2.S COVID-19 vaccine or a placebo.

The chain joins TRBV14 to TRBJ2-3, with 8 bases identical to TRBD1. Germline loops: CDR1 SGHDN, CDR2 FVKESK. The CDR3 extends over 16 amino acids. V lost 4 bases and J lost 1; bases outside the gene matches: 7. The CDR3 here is CASSRTQGAGTDTQYF. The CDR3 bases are TGTGCCAGCAGCCGAACCCAGGGGGCCGGCACAGATACGCAGTATTTT. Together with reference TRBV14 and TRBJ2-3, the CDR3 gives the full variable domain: EAGVTQFPSHSVIEKGQTVTLRCDPISGHDNLYWYRRVMGKEIKFLLHFVKESKQDESGMPNNRFLAERTGGTYSTLKVQPAELEDSGVYFCASSRTQGAGTDTQYFGPGTRLTVL.

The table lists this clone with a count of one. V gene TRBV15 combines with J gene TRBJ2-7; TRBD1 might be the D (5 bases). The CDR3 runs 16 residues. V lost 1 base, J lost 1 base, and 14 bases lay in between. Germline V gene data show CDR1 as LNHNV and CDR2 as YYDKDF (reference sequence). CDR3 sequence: CATSRGGTGSSYEQYF. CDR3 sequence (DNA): TGTGCCACCAGCAGAGGGGGAACAGGTTCGTCCTACGAGCAGTACTTC.

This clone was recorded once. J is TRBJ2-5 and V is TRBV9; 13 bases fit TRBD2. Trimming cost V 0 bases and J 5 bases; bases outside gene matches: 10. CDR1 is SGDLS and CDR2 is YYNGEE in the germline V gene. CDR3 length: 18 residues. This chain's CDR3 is CASSVANGLAGVGETQYF. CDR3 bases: TGTGCCAGCAGCGTAGCTAATGGACTAGCGGGAGTCGGGGAGACCCAGTACTTC.

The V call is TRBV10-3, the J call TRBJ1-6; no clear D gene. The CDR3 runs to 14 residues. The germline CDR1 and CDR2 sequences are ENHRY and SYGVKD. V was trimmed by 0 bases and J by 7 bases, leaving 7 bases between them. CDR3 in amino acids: CAISESSQNSPLHF. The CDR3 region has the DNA TGTGCCATCAGTGAGTCGAGCCAGAATTCACCCCTCCACTTT.

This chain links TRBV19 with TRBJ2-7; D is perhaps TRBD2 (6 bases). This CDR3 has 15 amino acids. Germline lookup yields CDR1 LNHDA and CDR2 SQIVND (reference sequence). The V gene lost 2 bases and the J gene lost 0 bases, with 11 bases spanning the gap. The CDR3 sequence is CASSISGGSSYEQYF. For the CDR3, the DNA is TGTGCCAGTAGTATAAGTGGAGGGAGCTCCTACGAGCAGTACTTC.

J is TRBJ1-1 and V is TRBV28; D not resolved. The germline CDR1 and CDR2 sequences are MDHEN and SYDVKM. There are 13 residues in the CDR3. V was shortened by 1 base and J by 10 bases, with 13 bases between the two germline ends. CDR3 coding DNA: TGTGCCAGCAGTTTATCCGCGCCTAACCGAGCTTTCTTT. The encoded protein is CASSLSAPNRAFF.

CDR3 sequence (DNA): TGCGCCAGCAGCGTAGCAGAAAGCACCGGGGAGCTGTTTTTT. Protein product: CASSVAESTGELFF. V gene TRBV4-3 combines with J gene TRBJ2-2; D is undetermined. Per germline, CDR1 LGHNA and CDR2 YSLEER. V gave up 5 bases and J gave up 4 bases, with 11 bases separating them. This CDR3 contains 14 residues.

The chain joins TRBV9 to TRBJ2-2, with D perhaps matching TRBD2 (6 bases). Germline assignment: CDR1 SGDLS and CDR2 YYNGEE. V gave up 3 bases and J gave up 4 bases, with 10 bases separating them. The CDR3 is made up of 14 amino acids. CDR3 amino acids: CASSEGTGTGELFF. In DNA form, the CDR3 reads TGTGCCAGCAGCGAGGGGACTGGCACCGGGGAGCTGTTTTTT.

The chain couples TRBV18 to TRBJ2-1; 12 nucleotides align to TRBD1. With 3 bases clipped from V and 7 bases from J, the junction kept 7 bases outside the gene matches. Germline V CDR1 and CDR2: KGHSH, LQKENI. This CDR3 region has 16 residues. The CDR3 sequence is CASSPPGTGGYNEQFF. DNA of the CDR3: TGTGCCAGCTCACCTCCCGGGACAGGGGGCTATAATGAGCAGTTCTTC.